The present TCR beta chain was sequenced within a study of T cells in Graves' hyperthyroidism and ophthalmopathy. General observations from the study: The model's output predicted ophthalmopathy at a median of roughly 6.9 months prior to onset.

In its sample, this clonotype was seen many times. What it recognizes is unknown. RNA transcripts yielded amplified TCR beta CDR3 regions. In the first-round RT-PCR of the TCR CDR3, the HTBI primer set was used. Each CDR3 protein gets one entry after TCRdb re-called the multiplex PCR reads with MiXCR. The sample has about half a million distinct CDR3 sequences; about 22% are singletons. Sample: blood. This TCR was recovered from a woman between 65 and 79 years old with Graves' ophthalmopathy.

CDR3 nucleotides: TGTGCCAGCAGTTACGGCAGGGGTGGCAATCAGCCCCAGCATTTT. Protein product: CASSYGRGGNQPQHF. The chain combines TRBV6-1 with TRBJ1-5; the D gene is possibly TRBD1 (6 bases). CDR1 and CDR2 (germline): MNHNS, SASEGT. V lost 5 bases and J 2 bases, leaving 13 bases between the germline ends. The CDR3 length is 15 residues.